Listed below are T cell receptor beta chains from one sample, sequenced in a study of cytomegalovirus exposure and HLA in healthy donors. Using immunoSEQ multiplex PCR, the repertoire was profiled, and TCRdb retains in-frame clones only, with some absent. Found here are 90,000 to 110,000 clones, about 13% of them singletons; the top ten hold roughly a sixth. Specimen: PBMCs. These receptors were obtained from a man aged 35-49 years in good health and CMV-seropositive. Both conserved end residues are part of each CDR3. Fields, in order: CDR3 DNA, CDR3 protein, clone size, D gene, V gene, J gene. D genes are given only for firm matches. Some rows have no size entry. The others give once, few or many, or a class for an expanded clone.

DNA: TGTGCCAGCAGCCCCGGCGGGATTACCTACAATGAGCAGTTCTTC; CDR3: CASSPGGITYNEQFF; size: NA; D: NA; V: TRBV9; J: TRBJ2-1
DNA: TGTGCCAGCAGTGAAAGCGGGGTGGCCAACTATGGCTACACCTTC; CDR3: CASSESGVANYGYTF; size: few; D: NA; V: TRBV2; J: TRBJ1-2
DNA: TGTGCCAGCAGCCAAGGGGGGCCAGATAGAGATACGCAGTATTTT; CDR3: CASSQGGPDRDTQYF; size: NA; D: NA; V: TRBV4-2; J: TRBJ2-3
DNA: TGTGCCATCAGCCCGACACGAGACACAGATACGCAGTATTTT; CDR3: CAISPTRDTDTQYF; size: NA; D: NA; V: TRBV10-3; J: TRBJ2-3
DNA: TGTGCCAGCAGTTCCGAGACTAGCGCCTACAATGAGCAGTTCTTC; CDR3: CASSSETSAYNEQFF; size: NA; D: TRBD2; V: TRBV7-9; J: TRBJ2-1
DNA: TGCGCCAGCAGCCCCCTGACTAGCCGGGATACGCAGTATTTT; CDR3: CASSPLTSRDTQYF; size: once; D: TRBD2; V: TRBV5-1; J: TRBJ2-3
DNA: TGCGCCAGCAGTCTGGGACTGATGAACACTGAAGCTTTCTTT; CDR3: CASSLGLMNTEAFF; size: NA; D: NA; V: TRBV5-1; J: TRBJ1-1
DNA: TGTGCCAGCAGTAGCCGAGAGACCCAGTACTTC; CDR3: CASSSRETQYF; size: NA; D: NA; V: TRBV5-4; J: TRBJ2-5
DNA: TGTGCCAGCAGCTTGACTAGCGGAAGACAAGAGACCCAGTACTTC; CDR3: CASSLTSGRQETQYF; size: NA; D: TRBD2; V: TRBV7-9; J: TRBJ2-5
DNA: TGTGCCAGCAGTGATCTTATGGGGGGAGACGGCAATCAGCCCCAGCATTTT; CDR3: CASSDLMGGDGNQPQHF; size: few; D: NA; V: TRBV6-1; J: TRBJ1-5
DNA: TGTGCCACCAGCAGAGGGACAGGTATGAACACTGAAGCTTTCTTT; CDR3: CATSRGTGMNTEAFF; size: few; D: TRBD1; V: TRBV15; J: TRBJ1-1
DNA: TGCGCCAGCAACCGAGGGGACAGGGAGGATACCGGGGAGCTGTTTTTT; CDR3: CASNRGDREDTGELFF; size: NA; D: TRBD1; V: TRBV5-1; J: TRBJ2-2
DNA: TGTGCCAGCAGTGAAGCGGGCAGGGGTAATGAGCAGTTCTTC; CDR3: CASSEAGRGNEQFF; size: NA; D: NA; V: TRBV6-1; J: TRBJ2-1
DNA: TGTGCCAGCAGTGTTCGACACTCTGGGGCCAACGTCCTGACTTTC; CDR3: CASSVRHSGANVLTF; size: few; D: NA; V: TRBV6-4; J: TRBJ2-6
DNA: TGTGCCAGTAAGGAGGGGGCGCTTGGAAACACCATATATTTT; CDR3: CASKEGALGNTIYF; size: few; D: TRBD1; V: TRBV19; J: TRBJ1-3
DNA: TGTGCCAGCAGTAAAGAGGATCGCCTAGCGGGAGTCGATGAGCAGTTCTTC; CDR3: CASSKEDRLAGVDEQFF; size: few; D: TRBD2; V: TRBV11-3; J: TRBJ2-1